This is a list of T cell receptor beta chains from one sample in a study of PD-1 blockade in classical Hodgkin lymphoma. The method was immunoSEQ multiplex PCR; TCRdb's version includes in-frame clones alone and lacks a portion of them. This repertoire shows about 20,000 clones, about 80% found once; its top ten account for around 1.3%. Material for sequencing was CD4+ T cells from blood. All receptors derive from a human donor with classical Hodgkin lymphoma. Each CDR3 is given with its conserved first and last residue. The order of the fields is CDR3 protein, CDR3 DNA, clone size, J gene, D gene, V gene. D genes are given only for firm matches. Not every row has a clone size; where given, it reads once, few, many or a size class.

CDR3aa: CASSPNGGRFEQYF
CDR3nt: TGTGCCAGCAGCCCCAACGGGGGGCGTTTCGAGCAGTACTTC
abundance: .
j_gene: TRBJ2-7
d_gene: .
v_gene: TRBV11-2

CDR3aa: CATSRAGSSPEQYF
CDR3nt: TGTGCCACCAGCAGGGCAGGGAGTTCTCCCGAGCAGTACTTC
abundance: .
j_gene: TRBJ2-7
d_gene: .
v_gene: TRBV15

CDR3aa: CASSLIGGANYGYTF
CDR3nt: TGTGCCAGCAGTTTAATCGGGGGCGCTAACTATGGCTACACCTTC
abundance: .
j_gene: TRBJ1-2
d_gene: .
v_gene: TRBV28

CDR3aa: CASSLFGETDTQYF
CDR3nt: TGTGCCAGCAGCCTTTTCGGGGAAACAGATACGCAGTATTTT
abundance: once
j_gene: TRBJ2-3
d_gene: .
v_gene: TRBV7-3

CDR3aa: CASSSPGNTEAFF
CDR3nt: TGTGCCAGCAGCTCCCCAGGGAACACTGAAGCTTTCTTT
abundance: .
j_gene: TRBJ1-1
d_gene: .
v_gene: TRBV11-3

CDR3aa: CASSLASGYTF
CDR3nt: TGTGCCAGCAGCTTGGCGAGTGGATACACCTTC
abundance: .
j_gene: TRBJ1-2
d_gene: .
v_gene: TRBV5-6

CDR3aa: CASSFAWGLAGLGTDTQYF
CDR3nt: TGTGCCAGCAGCTTTGCCTGGGGACTAGCGGGACTGGGGACAGATACGCAGTATTTT
abundance: once
j_gene: TRBJ2-3
d_gene: .
v_gene: TRBV12-1

CDR3aa: CASSLVDGGSGNTIYF
CDR3nt: TGTGCCAGCAGCTTGGTAGACGGAGGCTCTGGAAACACCATATATTTT
abundance: .
j_gene: TRBJ1-3
d_gene: .
v_gene: TRBV5-6

CDR3aa: CASSSGTLSNQPQHF
CDR3nt: TGTGCCAGCAGCTCCGGGACACTTAGCAATCAGCCCCAGCATTTT
abundance: .
j_gene: TRBJ1-5
d_gene: .
v_gene: TRBV7-9

CDR3aa: CASSSGARVVGNQPQHF
CDR3nt: TGTGCCAGCAGCTCGGGGGCCAGGGTGGTAGGCAATCAGCCCCAGCATTTT
abundance: .
j_gene: TRBJ1-5
d_gene: .
v_gene: TRBV7-8

CDR3aa: CASSFTSGPWSNEKLFF
CDR3nt: TGTGCCAGCAGCTTTACCAGCGGACCTTGGAGTAATGAAAAACTGTTTTTT
abundance: .
j_gene: TRBJ1-4
d_gene: .
v_gene: TRBV5-6

CDR3aa: CASASVYADTQYF
CDR3nt: TGCGCCAGCGCAAGCGTTTACGCAGATACGCAGTATTTT
abundance: .
j_gene: TRBJ2-3
d_gene: .
v_gene: TRBV4-1

CDR3aa: CASTPRLGEKLFF
CDR3nt: TGCGCCAGCACCCCAAGGCTTGGTGAAAAACTGTTTTTT
abundance: .
j_gene: TRBJ1-4
d_gene: .
v_gene: TRBV5-1

CDR3aa: CASSTWDNQETQYF
CDR3nt: TGTGCCAGTAGTACCTGGGACAACCAAGAGACCCAGTACTTC
abundance: .
j_gene: TRBJ2-5
d_gene: .
v_gene: TRBV19

CDR3aa: CASTLWAAVNQPQHF
CDR3nt: TGTGCCAGCACCCTGTGGGCAGCAGTCAATCAGCCCCAGCATTTT
abundance: .
j_gene: TRBJ1-5
d_gene: .
v_gene: TRBV6-6

CDR3aa: CASSLGSGSFGVTQYF
CDR3nt: TGTGCCAGCAGCTTAGGGAGCGGGAGCTTTGGGGTTACGCAGTATTTT
abundance: .
j_gene: TRBJ2-3
d_gene: TRBD2
v_gene: TRBV11-3

CDR3aa: CASSLEPLRNEQFF
CDR3nt: TGTGCCAGCAGTCTAGAGCCCCTACGGAATGAGCAGTTCTTC
abundance: few
j_gene: TRBJ2-1
d_gene: .
v_gene: TRBV28

CDR3aa: CASSLGSYTGELFF
CDR3nt: TGTGCCAGCAGTTTGGGCAGCTACACCGGGGAGCTGTTTTTT
abundance: .
j_gene: TRBJ2-2
d_gene: .
v_gene: TRBV28

CDR3aa: CASSYRPGGPQETQYF
CDR3nt: TGTGCCAGCAGTTACCGCCCGGGAGGGCCACAGGAGACCCAGTACTTC
abundance: .
j_gene: TRBJ2-5
d_gene: TRBD2
v_gene: TRBV6-6

CDR3aa: CASNEQYF
CDR3nt: TGTGCCAGCAATGAGCAGTACTTC
abundance: .
j_gene: TRBJ2-7
d_gene: .
v_gene: TRBV6-1

CDR3aa: CASSKTGRANEQYF
CDR3nt: TGTGCCAGCAGCAAGACCGGGAGGGCCAACGAGCAGTACTTC
abundance: .
j_gene: TRBJ2-7
d_gene: .
v_gene: TRBV21-1

CDR3aa: CASSPSVGGSNQPQHF
CDR3nt: TGTGCCAGCTCACCATCCGTGGGGGGCAGCAATCAGCCCCAGCATTTT
abundance: .
j_gene: TRBJ1-5
d_gene: .
v_gene: TRBV18

CDR3aa: CASSSTGLSSYEQYF
CDR3nt: TGTGCCAGTAGTTCTACGGGGCTAAGCTCCTACGAGCAGTACTTC
abundance: .
j_gene: TRBJ2-7
d_gene: .
v_gene: TRBV19

CDR3aa: CASRADSNQPQHF
CDR3nt: TGTGCCAGCAGGGCGGACAGCAATCAGCCCCAGCATTTT
abundance: .
j_gene: TRBJ1-5
d_gene: .
v_gene: TRBV25-1

CDR3aa: CASSQDMARAFF
CDR3nt: TGCGCCAGCAGCCAAGATATGGCTCGAGCTTTCTTT
abundance: .
j_gene: TRBJ1-1
d_gene: .
v_gene: TRBV4-1

CDR3aa: CASSQSSLSSYEQYF
CDR3nt: TGTGCCTCGTCCCAGTCTAGCCTTAGCTCCTACGAGCAGTACTTC
abundance: .
j_gene: TRBJ2-7
d_gene: .
v_gene: TRBV19

CDR3aa: CASSYGPREGQPQHF
CDR3nt: TGTGCCAGCAGTTACGGCCCCAGGGAGGGTCAGCCCCAGCATTTT
abundance: .
j_gene: TRBJ1-5
d_gene: .
v_gene: TRBV6-5

CDR3aa: CATHSGNDYEQYF
CDR3nt: TGTGCCACGCATAGCGGGAATGACTACGAGCAGTACTTC
abundance: .
j_gene: TRBJ2-7
d_gene: TRBD2
v_gene: TRBV19

CDR3aa: CASMGAGGGNQPQHF
CDR3nt: TGTGCCAGCATGGGGGCCGGGGGTGGCAATCAGCCCCAGCATTTT
abundance: few
j_gene: TRBJ1-5
d_gene: .
v_gene: TRBV25-1

CDR3aa: CASSQPRTGRYEQYF
CDR3nt: TGCGCCAGCAGCCAACCCCGGACAGGGAGATACGAGCAGTACTTC
abundance: .
j_gene: TRBJ2-7
d_gene: TRBD1
v_gene: TRBV4-1

CDR3aa: CASSPRGETQYF
CDR3nt: TGTGCCAGCAGCCCCCGGGGGGAGACCCAGTACTTC
abundance: .
j_gene: TRBJ2-5
d_gene: .
v_gene: TRBV13

CDR3aa: CASSIGKGGGADTQYF
CDR3nt: TGTGCCAGTAGTATAGGAAAAGGGGGGGGCGCGGATACGCAGTATTTT
abundance: .
j_gene: TRBJ2-3
d_gene: .
v_gene: TRBV19

CDR3aa: CASSPKTGTEETQYF
CDR3nt: TGTGCCAGTAGTCCTAAAACTGGGACCGAGGAGACCCAGTACTTC
abundance: .
j_gene: TRBJ2-5
d_gene: .
v_gene: TRBV19

CDR3aa: CASSEDRPDYNEQFF
CDR3nt: TGTGCCAGCAGTGAAGACCGGCCAGATTACAATGAGCAGTTCTTC
abundance: .
j_gene: TRBJ2-1
d_gene: .
v_gene: TRBV25-1

CDR3aa: CASSYRGTSYEQYF
CDR3nt: TGTGCCAGCAGTTATAGGGGAACTTCCTACGAGCAGTACTTC
abundance: .
j_gene: TRBJ2-7
d_gene: .
v_gene: TRBV6-5

CDR3aa: CASSDTSGRQDTQYF
CDR3nt: TGCGCCAGCAGCGATACTAGCGGGAGGCAAGATACGCAGTATTTT
abundance: .
j_gene: TRBJ2-3
d_gene: TRBD2
v_gene: TRBV10-2

CDR3aa: CSDRLAGVHGQFF
CDR3nt: TGCAGCGACCGACTAGCGGGAGTTCACGGGCAGTTCTTC
abundance: .
j_gene: TRBJ2-1
d_gene: TRBD2
v_gene: TRBV29-1

CDR3aa: CASSIGQGRTQETQYF
CDR3nt: TGTGCCAGCAGCATCGGACAGGGCCGGACGCAAGAGACCCAGTACTTC
abundance: .
j_gene: TRBJ2-5
d_gene: TRBD1
v_gene: TRBV5-4